This TCR beta chain is drawn from a study of blood T cells in healthy people across ages. Regarding the study as a whole: Without sorted subsets, naive and antigen-experienced compartments could not be conclusively compared.

Germline assignment: CDR1 SGHAT and CDR2 FQNNGV. This CDR3 region has 16 residues. A second roughly 6 to 12 cycle PCR used barcoded and J-beta primers. Carrying 12 random nucleotides, a template-switch adaptor labeled each individual cDNA molecule. TCRdb used MiXCR to reprocess the 5' RACE reads, holding one entry per CDR3 protein. The sample has some 1.7 million distinct CDR3 sequences, roughly 30% seen once; the top ten hold approximately 7.7%. All donors came from Russia, were Caucasian and healthy, and spanned ages about 6 to 90. Peripheral blood samples of 9 to 10 milliliters were drawn from each donor. On this clonotype: Its antigen remains unidentified.

The sequence derives from a woman aged 25 to 39 in good health. The sample comprised blood. V usage is TRBV11-2 and J usage is TRBJ2-1; tentative D call: TRBD2 (6 bases). The end of the DNA fits TRBJ2-7 better, so the J call may be wrong. The CDR3: CASSPAYGTPNNEQYF. For the CDR3, the DNA is TGTGCCAGCAGCCCCGCCTACGGGACTCCGAACAATGAGCAGTACTTC.